One and the same sample provided the 32 T cell receptor beta chains below, sequenced in a study of vaccination effects on CD4 cells after COVID-19. Profiling relied on immunoSEQ multiplex PCR, and the TCRdb table lists in-frame clones only, not all of them. The table lists about 46,000 clones, 65% to 80% of them singletons. Researchers isolated CD4+ T cells once roughly nine days of culture had elapsed. PCR-confirmed SARS-CoV-2 infection occurred in the person between March and December 2020. Every participant took two doses of the BNT162b2 or mRNA-1273 vaccine. The antigens for these receptors are not known. The sample here was CD4+ T cells from PBMCs cultured without peptide, taken after COVID-19 vaccination. These TCRs come from a human donor who had a prior SARS-CoV-2 infection.

This clone has just a few counts. The chain carries TRBV15 and TRBJ2-1; the match to TRBD2 covers 7 bases. CDR3 length equals 18 residues. J gave up 11 bases and V 1 base, and 20 bases lay outside the gene matches. Germline loops: CDR1 LNHNV, CDR2 YYDKDF (reference sequence). CDR3 sequence (DNA): TGTGCCACCAGCAGAGTAATCGGCGGGAGTGCGGAGGTTAAAAAGCAGTTCTTC. It is translated as CATSRVIGGSAEVKKQFF.

A few counts support this clone. For the CDR3, the DNA is TGTGCCTGGAGTCTAAATGAGCAGTTCTTC. Translation gives CAWSLNEQFF. The V call is TRBV30, the J call TRBJ2-1; D ambiguous. Germline V gene lookup returns CDR1 GTSNPN and CDR2 SVGIG (reference sequence). The CDR3 sequence is 10 residues long. V lost 2 bases and J 7 bases, leaving 3 bases between the germline ends. Combining the CDR3 with reference TRBV30 and TRBJ2-1 gives the whole variable domain SQTIHQWPATLVQPVGSPLSLECTVEGTSNPNLYWYRQAAGRGLQLLFYSVGIGQISSEVPQNLSASRPQDRQFILSSKKLLLSDSGFYLCAWSLNEQFFGPGTRLTVL.

This chain uses TRBV25-1 with TRBJ1-4, with TRBD1 matching 8 bases. There are 16 residues in the CDR3. Germline V CDR1 and CDR2: MGHDK, SYGVNS. V shed 6 bases and J 8 bases; nucleotides not matched to a gene: 14. CDR3 in DNA: TGTGCCAGCAGCGCCCAAGGGGGGACAGGTTACGAAAAACTGTTTTTT. Translating gives CASSAQGGTGYEKLFF. Using reference TRBV25-1 and TRBJ1-4 for the parts outside the CDR3, the full variable domain is EADIYQTPRYLVIGTGKKITLECSQTMGHDKMYWYQQDPGMELHLIHYSYGVNSTEKGDLSSESTVSRIRTEHFPLTLESARPSHTSQYLCASSAQGGTGYEKLFFGSGTQLSVL.

The J gene is TRBJ1-1, the V gene TRBV11-3; TRBD1 matches 12 bases. Germline V gene data show CDR1 as SGHNT and CDR2 as YENEEA. The CDR3 length is 20 residues. V gave up 0 bases and J gave up 2 bases; unmatched junction bases: 13. The CDR3 nucleotides are TGTGCCAGCAGCTTAGAATGGATTCCGGGACAGGGGGCCCCAAACACTGAAGCTTTCTTT. Its protein is CASSLEWIPGQGAPNTEAFF.

The chain uses TRBV7-3 and TRBJ2-1; 10 bases are a match to TRBD2. This CDR3 contains 15 residues. CDR1 and CDR2 from the germline V gene are SGHTA and FQGTGA. V was pared by 5 bases and J by 10 bases, with 11 bases of the junction left unmatched. The CDR3 DNA reads as TGTGCCAGCAGCCAACAGCGGGGGGGCTTGAGGGAGCAGTTCTTC. Its translation is CASSQQRGGLREQFF. Using reference TRBV7-3 and TRBJ2-1 for the parts outside the CDR3, the full variable domain is GAGVSQTPSNKVTEKGKYVELRCDPISGHTALYWYRQSLGQGPEFLIYFQGTGAADDSGLPNDRFFAVRPEGSVSTLKIQRTERGDSAVYLCASSQQRGGLREQFFGPGTRLTVL.

The chain couples TRBV5-1 to TRBJ2-1, with 9 bases aligning to TRBD1. Trimming cost V 4 bases and J 1 base; bases outside gene matches: 9. The CDR3 spans 17 residues. Germline-derived CDR1 and CDR2 are SGHRS and YFSETQ. The CDR3 sequence: CASSLTQGQGSYNEQFF. The CDR3 nucleotides read TGCGCCAGCAGCCTTACGCAGGGACAGGGATCCTACAATGAGCAGTTCTTC.

This clone is a singleton in its sample. The rearrangement uses TRBV19 and TRBJ2-7; possibly TRBD1 for D (6 bases). V was trimmed by 4 bases and J by 4 bases, leaving 17 bases between them. CDR3 length: 15 residues. Germline loops: CDR1 LNHDA, CDR2 SQIVND (reference sequence). CDR3 loop: CASSRSPGTSYEQYF. The CDR3 DNA reads as TGTGCCAGTAGTAGGTCTCCCGGGACATCTTACGAGCAGTACTTC.

The chain has TRBV5-4 and TRBJ1-3, with D possibly being TRBD1 (5 bases). With 4 bases removed from V and 3 bases from J, the gap between germline ends came to 14 bases. The CDR3 is 15 residues long. Germline loops: CDR1 SGHNT, CDR2 YYREEE (reference sequence). CDR3 sequence reads: CASSPGTVSGNTIYF. The DNA of the CDR3 is TGTGCCAGCAGCCCGGGGACGGTTAGTGGAAACACCATATATTTT.

The chain couples TRBV19 to TRBJ2-5; perhaps TRBD1 as D (7 bases). CDR1 and CDR2 from the germline V gene are LNHDA and SQIVND (reference sequence). The CDR3 totals 16 residues. V was shortened by 3 bases and J by 2 bases, with 16 bases between the two germline ends. The CDR3 protein is CASSILEGAGQETQYF. CDR3 sequence (DNA): TGTGCCAGTAGTATTCTGGAGGGGGCGGGTCAAGAGACCCAGTACTTC.

This clone was seen just once. The chain recombines TRBV29-1 with TRBJ2-3, with D perhaps matching TRBD2 (5 bases). The CDR3 has 12 residues. The germline V and J ends were trimmed by 2 bases and 4 bases, with 7 bases remaining between them. Germline V lookup: CDR1 SQVTM, CDR2 ANQGSEA. DNA of the CDR3: TGCAGCGTTGAACTGGAGGCAGATACGCAGTATTTT. It translates to CSVELEADTQYF.

This chain connects TRBV5-1 to TRBJ1-5, with TRBD1 as a possible D gene (5 bases). CDR1 is SGHRS and CDR2 is YFSETQ in the germline V gene. V lost 0 bases and J lost 6, with 10 bases in between. This CDR3 has 14 residues. CDR3 bases: TGCGCCAGCAGCTTGGAGGGGTGGGGTCAGCCCCAGCATTTT. Protein product: CASSLEGWGQPQHF.

This rearrangement joins TRBV14 to TRBJ1-2; D perhaps matches TRBD1 (5 bases). The germline CDR1 and CDR2 sequences are SGHDN and FVKESK. This CDR3 comprises 16 residues. V gave up 6 bases and J gave up 3 bases, with 20 bases separating them. The CDR3 loop is CASSQLPGAGYYGYTF. CDR3 nucleotide sequence: TGTGCCAGCAGTCAACTACCTGGGGCGGGATACTATGGCTACACCTTC.

This chain connects TRBV15 to TRBJ2-6; D not resolved. This CDR3 contains 14 residues. Germline-derived CDR1 and CDR2 are LNHNV and YYDKDF (reference sequence). V lost 7 bases and J 2 bases, leaving 9 bases between the germline ends. The CDR3 here is CATTISTGANVLTF. The CDR3, as DNA: TGTGCCACCACGATTAGCACTGGGGCCAACGTCCTGACTTTC.

V and J are TRBV28 and TRBJ1-5; no definite D call. This CDR3 has 13 residues. The ends were cut back, 5 bases at V and 5 bases at J, with 10 bases in the middle. Germline V gene lookup returns CDR1 MDHEN and CDR2 SYDVKM. DNA for the CDR3: TGTGCCAGCAGTATCCTGAGGGATCAGCCCCAGCATTTT. Encoded protein: CASSILRDQPQHF.

The chain links TRBV5-1 to TRBJ2-1; 11 positions agree with TRBD2. CDR1 SGHRS and CDR2 YFSETQ come from the germline V gene. This CDR3 has 15 residues. J lost 4 bases, V lost 4 bases, and 4 bases had no gene match. The CDR3 protein is CASSELAGDYNEQFF. Written as DNA, the CDR3 is TGCGCCAGCAGCGAACTAGCGGGAGATTACAATGAGCAGTTCTTC.

This chain joins TRBV28 and TRBJ2-7, with 9 bases that match TRBD1. Trimming at V came to 4 bases and at J to 4 bases, leaving 8 bases not matched to a gene. Germline CDR1 and CDR2: MDHEN and SYDVKM. This CDR3 contains 15 residues. CDR3 nucleotides: TGTGCCAGCAGTTCCGGACAGGGGATGTGGTACGAGCAGTACTTC. This gives the protein CASSSGQGMWYEQYF.

This chain links TRBV7-2 with TRBJ2-2; 7 positions agree with TRBD2. Germline V gives CDR1 SGHTA, CDR2 FQGNSA. Trimming cost V 0 bases and J 6 bases; bases outside gene matches: 1. CDR3 length equals 14 residues. The CDR3, as DNA: TGTGCCAGCAGCTTAGCGGGAGGGGCCGGGGAGCTGTTTTTT. This gives the protein CASSLAGGAGELFF.

The rearrangement uses TRBV27 and TRBJ2-3; tentative D call: TRBD1 (6 bases). CDR1 and CDR2 from the germline V gene are MNHEY and SMNVEV (reference sequence). V lost 6 bases to trimming and J lost 3 bases, with 28 bases between them. The CDR3 totals 19 residues. The CDR3 spells CASRRLGHPYGQGTDTQYF. The CDR3 nucleotides read TGTGCCAGCAGAAGACTGGGACACCCATATGGTCAAGGGACAGATACGCAGTATTTT.

CDR3 DNA sequence: TGTGCCAGCAGCTTAGGAAGGGGGCCGGGCTTCTATGGCTACACCTTC. Encoded protein: CASSLGRGPGFYGYTF. V gene TRBV7-9 combines with J gene TRBJ1-2, with TRBD1 identical over 7 bases. Germline V gene data show CDR1 as SEHNR and CDR2 as FQNEAQ (reference sequence). The CDR3 is 16 amino acids. V lost 1 base and J lost 4; bases outside the gene matches: 9.

The rearrangement links TRBV9 to TRBJ2-7, with no clear D. This CDR3 region has 15 residues. Germline-derived CDR1 and CDR2 are SGDLS and YYNGEE. Between the trimmed V and J ends, which lost 0 bases and 3 bases, there was a span of 13 bases. CDR3 nucleotide sequence: TGTGCCAGCAGCGTAGCCGGAGAGAGGAACTACGAGCAGTACTTC. This gives the protein CASSVAGERNYEQYF. The complete variable domain, with remaining parts taken from reference TRBV9 and TRBJ2-7, reads DSGVTQTPKHLITATGQRVTLRCSPRSGDLSVYWYQQSLDQGLQFLIQYYNGEERAKGNILERFSAQQFPDLHSELNLSSLELGDSALYFCASSVAGERNYEQYFGPGTRLTVT.

V usage is TRBV11-2 and J usage is TRBJ1-5; D may be TRBD1 (5 bases). The CDR3 is 13 amino acids. Germline V CDR1 and CDR2: SGHAT, FQNNGV. Trimming took off 5 bases at V and 5 bases at J, with 10 bases between the two ends. This CDR3 reads CASSRDVDQPQHF. DNA for the CDR3: TGTGCCAGCAGCCGGGACGTCGATCAGCCCCAGCATTTT.

This rearrangement joins TRBV10-3 to TRBJ2-5; possibly TRBD1 or TRBD2 for D (5 bases each). The CDR3 covers 14 residues. Germline assignment: CDR1 ENHRY and CDR2 SYGVKD. The V end lost 7 bases, the J end lost 1 base, and 13 bases lay between the germline ends. CDR3 amino acids: CAIKEGEIQETQYF. In DNA, the CDR3 is TGTGCCATCAAGGAAGGGGAGATCCAAGAGACCCAGTACTTC.

The V gene is TRBV12-5, the J gene TRBJ2-5; 7 bases agree with TRBD1. The CDR3 extends over 15 amino acids. Germline CDR1 is LGHNT and CDR2 is FRNRAP. V was clipped by 5 bases and J by 5 bases; unmatched bases: 11. In nucleotides, the CDR3 is TGTGCTAGTGGTACCCGGAGACAGGGCCAGGAGACCCAGTACTTC. Protein: CASGTRRQGQETQYF.

The chain employs TRBV6-5 and TRBJ1-4; 7 nucleotides match TRBD1. V lost 6 bases and J lost 5; bases outside the gene matches: 9. There are 15 residues in the CDR3. Germline-derived CDR1 and CDR2 are MNHEY and SVGAGI. The CDR3 is CASRHDRVHNEKLFF. The CDR3 DNA reads TGTGCCAGCAGACATGACAGGGTTCACAATGAAAAACTGTTTTTT.

V usage is TRBV9 and J usage is TRBJ2-7; 9 bases are shared with TRBD1. Losses at the gene ends were 4 bases for V and 3 bases for J; bases not matched to a gene: 8. CDR3 size: 15 residues. Germline CDR1 reads SGDLS; CDR2 reads YYNGEE. The CDR3 spells CASSSAGTGYYEQYF. The CDR3, as DNA: TGTGCCAGCAGCTCTGCCGGGACAGGGTACTACGAGCAGTACTTC.

This clone was counted once. The genes are TRBV6-5 and TRBJ2-5, with D perhaps matching TRBD2 (6 bases). Per the germline V gene, CDR1 is MNHEY and CDR2 is SVGAGI. The CDR3 consists of 13 residues. The V end was cut by 5 bases, the J end by 5 bases, with 12 bases between. The CDR3 is CASSTHRGETQYF. For the CDR3, the DNA is TGTGCCAGCAGTACACACCGGGGGGAGACCCAGTACTTC.

The chain is built from TRBV13 and TRBJ2-3, with TRBD2 matching 13 bases. V dropped 5 bases and J dropped 5; count of bases not matched to a gene: 7. This CDR3 region has 16 residues. The germline CDR1 and CDR2 sequences are PRHDT and FYEKMQ (reference sequence). CDR3 sequence reads: CASSLPLAGGEDTQYF. CDR3 sequence (DNA): TGTGCCAGCAGCCTCCCACTAGCGGGGGGGGAAGATACGCAGTATTTT.

In this sample, this clone turned up once. This sequence joins TRBV6-5 and TRBJ2-5; TRBD2 is a possible D gene (6 bases). Germline loops: CDR1 MNHEY, CDR2 SVGAGI. This CDR3 region has 15 residues. The germline V and J ends were trimmed by 6 bases and 1 base, with 15 bases remaining between them. The CDR3 DNA sequence: TGTGCCAGCAGGGCCCGAGCGGGTGGCCAAGAGACCCAGTACTTC. This translates into CASRARAGGQETQYF.

The chain employs TRBV6-5 and TRBJ1-6; D is possibly TRBD1 (6 bases). V lost 0 bases and J lost 5, with 11 bases in between. Germline CDR1 and CDR2: MNHEY and SVGAGI. CDR3 length equals 16 residues. CDR3 DNA sequence: TGTGCCAGCAGTTACTCCCCGGGGGCGGATAATTCACCCCTCCACTTT. Translating gives CASSYSPGADNSPLHF.

The chain joins TRBV2 to TRBJ2-7, with TRBD1 identical over 9 bases. The CDR3 sequence is 14 residues long. V lost 0 bases to trimming and J lost 6 bases; unmatched junction nucleotides: 3. The germline CDR1 and CDR2 sequences are SNHLY and FYNNEI. The CDR3 here is CASSEAGQGGEQYF. CDR3 coding DNA: TGTGCCAGCAGTGAAGCGGGACAGGGCGGCGAGCAGTACTTC.

This chain connects TRBV7-9 to TRBJ2-3; 10 positions match TRBD2. After removal of 2 bases from V and 3 bases from J, the junction contained 11 bases not matched to a gene. The CDR3 covers 18 residues. Germline CDR1 and CDR2: SEHNR and FQNEAQ (reference sequence). This CDR3 reads CASSLLAVRLAGTDTQYF. CDR3 nucleotide sequence: TGTGCCAGCAGCTTATTGGCCGTCAGACTAGCGGGTACAGATACGCAGTATTTT. The full variable domain, with the rest looked up from reference TRBV7-9 and TRBJ2-3, is DTGVSQNPRHKITKRGQNVTFRCDPISEHNRLYWYRQTLGQGPEFLTYFQNEAQLEKSRLLSDRFSAERPKGSFSTLEIQRTEQGDSAMYLCASSLLAVRLAGTDTQYFGPGTRLTVL.

The chain links TRBV6-5 to TRBJ1-5, with 9 bases aligning to TRBD1. The CDR3 extends over 14 amino acids. Germline values: CDR1 MNHEY, CDR2 SVGAGI. Trimming took 5 bases from V and 5 from J; bases not matched to a gene: 4. The CDR3 nucleotides are TGTGCCAGCAGTCGAGGGACAGGGTATCAGCCCCAGCATTTT. This sequence encodes CASSRGTGYQPQHF.